This T cell receptor beta chain was captured by sequencing in a study of shared T cell receptors in the human thymus. Only in-frame clones appear in the TCRdb table, and some are missing; sequencing was by immunoSEQ multiplex PCR. The sample consists of approximately 730,000 clones, around 85% of them appearing once. This clone was detected only once. The CDR3 contains 10 residues. Germline lookup yields CDR1 MDHEN and CDR2 SYDVKM. V was cut by 4 bases and J by 8 bases, with 5 bases left in between. The sample also formed part of further work on human thymus T cells. Turning to that study: Donors were healthy Finnish infants having corrective surgery for congenital heart defects. During corrective heart surgery, resections were taken, and the thymus tissue came from them. In thymic and blood repertoires alike, V and J usage looked biased. Related research described strongly overlapping thymic repertoires in unrelated people.

Source material: thymocytes. This chain joins TRBV28 and TRBJ1-2; D is uncertain. The TCR originated in a girl less than two years old with a congenital heart defect. CDR3 DNA: TGTGCCAGCAGTTCTAGAGGCTACACCTTC. Its protein product is CASSSRGYTF.